What follows are 2 T cell receptor beta chains derived from one specimen sequenced in a study of TIL therapy for anti-PD-1-resistant metastatic lung cancer. The libraries were made with immunoSEQ v3. Data came from immunoSEQ multiplex PCR; TCRdb stores just in-frame clones and leaves some out. The sample records about 50,000 clones, about two thirds being singletons. Specified time point: pre-treatment sample, taken before nivolumab and TIL therapy. Tumor tissue came from excised metastases, mostly pleural nodules or supraclavicular lymph nodes. The starting material was tumor tissue, obtained at baseline. The receptors originated from a person between 25 and 79 years old with non-small cell lung cancer.

This CDR3 is CASSIGQTTDTQYF. DNA of the CDR3: TGTGCCAGTAGTATAGGACAGACCACAGATACGCAGTATTTT. The chain employs TRBV19 and TRBJ2-3; D is possibly TRBD1 (5 bases). The CDR3 extends over 14 amino acids. Deletions cut 1 base from V and 2 bases from J, with 7 bases between. The germline V gene has CDR1 LNHDA and CDR2 SQIVND (reference sequence).

This clone has more than one count but fewer than ten. The V and J genes are TRBV5-5 and TRBJ1-3, with TRBD1 matching over 9 bases. Germline loops: CDR1 SGHKS, CDR2 YYEKEE (reference sequence). Germline trimming cut 2 bases from V and 2 bases from J; bases unmatched to any gene: 5. CDR3 size: 16 residues. Here the CDR3 DNA reads TGTGCCAGCAGCTTTGAACAGGGGGCGCCTGGAAACACCATATATTTT. Translating it yields CASSFEQGAPGNTIYF.